A single sample gave rise to the 32 T cell receptor beta chains below, sequenced in a study of blood T cell repertoires in COVID-19. Sequencing was performed with immunoSEQ multiplex PCR; in TCRdb, only in-frame clones are kept and a portion is missing. The table records almost 300,000 clones, roughly 89% of them present only once. Sequencing was done on a sample of peripheral blood. The receptors stem from a woman aged 25 to 45 with COVID-19, enrolled during active disease.

This chain joins TRBV27 and TRBJ1-6; D is perhaps TRBD1 (6 bases). The V end was cut by 3 bases, the J end by 7 bases, with 13 bases between. Germline CDR1 is MNHEY and CDR2 is SMNVEV (reference sequence). The CDR3 runs to 15 residues. CDR3 coding DNA: TGTGCCAGCAGTTTGGCAGGGGCGACAAATTCACCCCTCCACTTT. It encodes CASSLAGATNSPLHF.

The chain carries TRBV6-5 and TRBJ2-6; no reliable D call. CDR1 is MNHEY, CDR2 SVGAGI, per germline. The CDR3 spans 14 residues. Trimming removed 7 bases at V and 4 bases at J, with 11 bases between. The CDR3 here is CASNRVSGANVLTF. In nucleotides, the CDR3 is TGTGCCAGCAACCGGGTCAGCGGGGCCAACGTCCTGACTTTC.

The rearrangement uses TRBV19 and TRBJ1-5; D gene unclear. CDR3 size: 17 residues. V lost 5 bases to trimming and J lost 7 bases, with 24 bases between them. Per germline, CDR1 LNHDA and CDR2 SQIVND (reference sequence). The CDR3 protein is CASSFSPLGMGRQPQHF. Here the CDR3 DNA reads TGTGCCAGTAGTTTCTCGCCCCTCGGGATGGGCAGGCAGCCCCAGCATTTT. The whole variable domain, remainder taken from reference TRBV19 and TRBJ1-5, is DGGITQSPKYLFRKEGQNVTLSCEQNLNHDAMYWYRQDPGQGLRLIYYSQIVNDFQKGDIAEGYSVSREKKESFPLTVTSAQKNPTAFYLCASSFSPLGMGRQPQHFGDGTRLSIL.

The chain links TRBV18 to TRBJ1-4; D is possibly TRBD1 (5 bases). This CDR3 comprises 15 residues. Germline V gene sequence: CDR1 KGHSH, CDR2 LQKENI. V was clipped by 3 bases and J by 8 bases, with 16 bases between them. The CDR3 protein is CASSPTHGGEEKLFF. The CDR3 DNA follows: TGTGCCAGCTCACCGACACACGGGGGAGAAGAAAAACTGTTTTTT.

The chain is built from TRBV18 and TRBJ1-2, with D hard to call. Germline V gives CDR1 KGHSH, CDR2 LQKENI. This CDR3 has 13 amino acids. V lost 3 bases, J lost 8 bases, and 13 bases lay in between. The CDR3 here is CASSPDNVGGYTF. CDR3 coding DNA: TGTGCCAGCTCACCCGACAATGTCGGAGGCTACACCTTC.

The chain recombines TRBV29-1 with TRBJ2-2; no clear D gene. The germline V gene has CDR1 SQVTM and CDR2 ANQGSEA. V was shortened by 6 bases and J by 2 bases, with 7 bases between the two germline ends. CDR3 length equals 12 residues. Written as DNA, the CDR3 is TGCAGCGTCTACCAAAACACCGGGGAGCTGTTTTTT. Protein sequence: CSVYQNTGELFF.

The chain couples TRBV5-1 to TRBJ2-7; no clear D. V was shortened by 0 bases and J by 6 bases, with 4 bases between the two germline ends. CDR3 length equals 11 residues. Looked up from germline, CDR1 is SGHRS and CDR2 is YFSETQ. As DNA, the CDR3 is TGCGCCAGCAGCTTGGGGGCCGAGCAGTACTTC. It specifies CASSLGAEQYF.

The chain carries TRBV7-9 and TRBJ2-3; no clear D gene. The CDR3 is made up of 14 amino acids. V was shortened by 5 bases and J by 5 bases, with 14 bases between the two germline ends. Germline V gene sequence: CDR1 SEHNR, CDR2 FQNEAQ (reference sequence). CDR3 sequence (DNA): TGTGCCAGCAGCATCCGCCCGGTGAGAGATACGCAGTATTTT. Translation: CASSIRPVRDTQYF. Full variable domain (missing parts from reference TRBV7-9 and TRBJ2-3): DTGVSQNPRHKITKRGQNVTFRCDPISEHNRLYWYRQTLGQGPEFLTYFQNEAQLEKSRLLSDRFSAERPKGSFSTLEIQRTEQGDSAMYLCASSIRPVRDTQYFGPGTRLTVL.

The J gene is TRBJ2-2, the V gene TRBV9; 10 bases are shared with TRBD2. This CDR3 has 16 amino acids. CDR1 is SGDLS and CDR2 is YYNGEE in the germline V gene. V was clipped by 2 bases and J by 0 bases; unmatched bases: 1. CDR3 bases: TGTGCCAGCAGCGTTACTAGCGGGGCGAACACCGGGGAGCTGTTTTTT. This gives the protein CASSVTSGANTGELFF.

The chain couples TRBV7-2 to TRBJ1-5; D is undetermined. V was cut by 5 bases and J by 3 bases, with 17 bases left in between. CDR3 length equals 16 residues. The germline V gene encodes CDR1 SGHTA and CDR2 FQGNSA. This CDR3 is CASSLIGEQFNQPQHF. In DNA form, the CDR3 reads TGTGCCAGCAGCCTCATAGGAGAGCAGTTCAATCAGCCCCAGCATTTT.

The genes are TRBV7-8 and TRBJ2-5; TRBD2 matches 9 bases. This CDR3 comprises 18 residues. Germline CDR1 and CDR2: SGHVS and FQNEAQ. Trimming removed 5 bases from V and 1 base from J; junction bases left unmatched: 14. The CDR3 DNA sequence: TGTGCCAGCAGCCCGGGTCTAGCGGGACCCGGCATCCAAGAGACCCAGTACTTC. Its protein is CASSPGLAGPGIQETQYF.

V and J are TRBV5-6 and TRBJ2-7; 10 bases fit TRBD1. The CDR3 contains 16 residues. Germline V CDR1 and CDR2: SGHDT, YYEEEE. Trimming took 0 bases from V and 3 from J; bases not matched to a gene: 6. The CDR3 sequence: CASSLGTGGPNYEQYF. Written as DNA, the CDR3 is TGTGCCAGCAGCTTGGGGACAGGGGGACCAAACTACGAGCAGTACTTC.

About this clone itself: Other DNA sequences in the sample encode the same CDR3. The CDR3 coding sequence is TGTGCCAGCAGTTACTCTAGGGGCCTGAACACTGAAGCTTTCTTT. Residues: CASSYSRGLNTEAFF. The chain has TRBV6-5 and TRBJ1-1; tentative D call: TRBD1 (5 bases). This CDR3 is 15 amino acids long. V was cut by 0 bases and J by 0 bases, with 8 bases left in between. Germline V gene sequence: CDR1 MNHEY, CDR2 SVGAGI.

The J gene is TRBJ1-1, the V gene TRBV9; D possibly corresponds to TRBD1 (5 bases). CDR1 is SGDLS and CDR2 is YYNGEE in the germline V gene. Deletions cut 0 bases from V and 0 bases from J, with 9 bases between. The CDR3 runs 15 residues. CDR3 residues: CASSVDGGMNTEAFF. The CDR3 DNA follows: TGTGCCAGCAGCGTAGATGGGGGGATGAACACTGAAGCTTTCTTT.

The rearrangement uses TRBV28 and TRBJ1-6; the D gene is possibly TRBD1 (5 bases). From germline, CDR1 is MDHEN and CDR2 SYDVKM. The CDR3 extends over 15 amino acids. V lost 3 bases to trimming and J lost 2 bases, with 8 bases between them. The CDR3 reads CASSLTTAYNSPLHF. The DNA for the CDR3 is TGTGCCAGCAGTTTGACGACAGCCTATAATTCACCCCTCCACTTT.

The V gene is TRBV6-1, the J gene TRBJ1-2, with D maybe TRBD1 (6 bases). The length of the CDR3 is 12 residues. Per the germline V gene, CDR1 is MNHNS and CDR2 is SASEGT. Trimming took off 3 bases at V and 8 bases at J, with 10 bases between the two ends. CDR3 amino acids: CASSDRGRGYTF. The DNA for the CDR3 is TGTGCCAGCAGTGACAGGGGACGGGGCTACACCTTC.

V gene TRBV5-1 combines with J gene TRBJ2-7, with a possible D match to TRBD1 (6 bases). The germline V gene has CDR1 SGHRS and CDR2 YFSETQ. V was cut by 4 bases and J by 0 bases, with 14 bases left in between. There are 15 residues in the CDR3. The DNA for the CDR3 is TGCGCCAGCAGCCCCGGACAGTCGAGCTCCTACGAGCAGTACTTC. Residues: CASSPGQSSSYEQYF.

The V call is TRBV24-1, the J call TRBJ1-2; D is perhaps TRBD1 (5 bases). This CDR3 contains 11 residues. Germline assignment: CDR1 KGHDR and CDR2 SFDVKD. V was shortened by 7 bases and J by 6 bases, with 8 bases between the two germline ends. The CDR3 is CATSGGDGYTF. CDR3 DNA sequence: TGTGCCACCAGCGGGGGGGATGGCTACACCTTC.

The chain is built from TRBV7-9 and TRBJ1-2; unclear D gene. From germline, CDR1 is SEHNR and CDR2 FQNEAQ (reference sequence). The CDR3 has 14 amino acids. V was clipped by 0 bases and J by 1 base, with 6 bases between them. In nucleotides, the CDR3 is TGTGCCAGCAGCTTAGCGCAGGTTAACTATGGCTACACCTTC. Amino acid sequence: CASSLAQVNYGYTF.

This chain connects TRBV4-2 to TRBJ1-1; TRBD1 aligns across 8 bases. The CDR3 loop spans 12 amino acids. The germline V gene encodes CDR1 LGHNA and CDR2 YNFKEQ. The junction had 3 bases not matched to a gene; V was cut back by 7 bases and J by 5 bases. The CDR3: CASIGQGTEAFF. In DNA, the CDR3 is TGTGCCAGCATCGGACAGGGAACTGAAGCTTTCTTT.

This chain links TRBV2 with TRBJ2-7; 7 bases align to TRBD2. The CDR3 has 15 amino acids. CDR1 and CDR2 (germline): SNHLY, FYNNEI. After removal of 0 bases from V and 6 bases from J, the junction contained 8 bases not matched to a gene. The CDR3 protein is CASSEALGDYGEQYF. The CDR3 DNA is TGTGCCAGCAGTGAAGCGCTTGGGGACTACGGCGAGCAGTACTTC.

The rearrangement joins TRBV4-1 to TRBJ2-3; the match to TRBD2 covers 7 bases. V shed 4 bases, J shed 5 bases, and the junction held 6 bases outside the gene matches. Germline V lookup: CDR1 MGHRA, CDR2 YSYEKL. This CDR3 comprises 14 residues. CDR3 sequence: CASSPWGGIDTQYF. CDR3 nucleotide sequence: TGCGCCAGCAGCCCCTGGGGGGGAATAGATACGCAGTATTTT.

The rearrangement uses TRBV7-2 and TRBJ1-2, with D hard to call. Germline CDR1 and CDR2: SGHTA and FQGNSA. V dropped 3 bases and J dropped 7 bases, with 9 bases sitting between them. CDR3 length: 12 amino acids. CDR3 bases: TGTGCCAGCAGCTTTCCGGGAACTGGCTACACCTTC. Its translation: CASSFPGTGYTF.

Details on this clone: One end of the junction is discordant with germline, which a read error may explain. This sample includes further DNA sequences coding for the same CDR3. This chain connects TRBV5-1 to TRBJ1-5, with 9 positions matching TRBD1. This CDR3 spans 13 amino acids. Germline loops: CDR1 SGHRS, CDR2 YFSETQ. CDR3 sequence reads: CASSLDRGSAQHF. The CDR3 nucleotides read TGCGCCAGTAGCTTGGACAGGGGATCGGCCCAGCATTTT.

V and J are TRBV18 and TRBJ1-1, with TRBD1 identical over 7 bases. Germline V gene sequence: CDR1 KGHSH, CDR2 LQKENI. Trimming cost V 2 bases and J 1 base; bases outside gene matches: 1. The CDR3 consists of 14 residues. CDR3 sequence reads: CASSPYRGNTEAFF. The CDR3 DNA reads TGTGCCAGCTCACCATACAGGGGGAACACTGAAGCTTTCTTT.

V gene TRBV14 combines with J gene TRBJ1-6; D unresolved. This CDR3 comprises 17 residues. V was shortened by 4 bases and J by 4 bases, with 17 bases between the two germline ends. CDR1 SGHDN and CDR2 FVKESK come from the germline V gene. Here the CDR3 DNA reads TGTGCCAGCAGCCTCGAACCGGAGACCGAATATAATTCACCCCTCCACTTT. Translation: CASSLEPETEYNSPLHF.

Of note for this clone: Other nucleotide sequences in the sample specify the same CDR3. The chain combines TRBV7-9 with TRBJ2-7; D gene unclear. Germline V gives CDR1 SEHNR, CDR2 FQNEAQ (reference sequence). Trimming left V 3 bases short and J 0 bases short, with 6 bases between. CDR3 length: 13 amino acids. The chain's CDR3 is CASSFPSSYEQYF. CDR3 coding DNA: TGTGCCAGCAGCTTTCCCAGCTCCTACGAGCAGTACTTC.

This clone was counted once. Here the CDR3 reads CASSPWDRGPNEQYF. CDR3 sequence (DNA): TGTGCCAGTAGTCCCTGGGACAGGGGGCCGAACGAGCAGTACTTC. This chain connects TRBV19 to TRBJ2-7; 12 nucleotides align to TRBD1. Germline V gives CDR1 LNHDA, CDR2 SQIVND (reference sequence). Trimming took 5 bases from V and 5 from J; bases not matched to a gene: 7. The CDR3 consists of 15 residues. Combining the CDR3 with reference TRBV19 and TRBJ2-7 gives the whole variable domain DGGITQSPKYLFRKEGQNVTLSCEQNLNHDAMYWYRQDPGQGLRLIYYSQIVNDFQKGDIAEGYSVSREKKESFPLTVTSAQKNPTAFYLCASSPWDRGPNEQYFGPGTRLTVT.

This chain uses TRBV7-2 with TRBJ1-1; D possibly corresponds to TRBD1 (5 bases). Germline loops: CDR1 SGHTA, CDR2 FQGNSA. V lost 5 bases and J lost 10, with 17 bases in between. The length of the CDR3 is 13 residues. Here the CDR3 DNA reads TGTGCCAGCAGCCACGGACATGCTGTGAGAGCTTTCTTT. This codes for CASSHGHAVRAFF.

This CDR3 reads CASSVSVSTDTQYF. CDR3 nucleotides: TGTGCCAGCAGCGTATCCGTGAGCACAGATACGCAGTATTTT. The chain combines TRBV9 with TRBJ2-3; D is unclear. CDR1 is SGDLS, CDR2 YYNGEE, per germline. This CDR3 has 14 amino acids. Trimming left V 1 base short and J 0 bases short, with 6 bases between.

The CDR3 reads CASSEPGMGNEQFF. CDR3 nucleotides: TGTGCCAGCAGTGAGCCGGGAATGGGGAATGAGCAGTTCTTC. V usage is TRBV6-1 and J usage is TRBJ2-1, with D possibly matching TRBD2 (5 bases). The CDR3 runs 14 residues. Germline V CDR1 and CDR2: MNHNS, SASEGT. The V and J ends lost 3 bases and 7 bases respectively, with 13 bases between them.

The gene calls are TRBV19 and TRBJ1-1; the D is unclear. Deletions cut 3 bases from V and 10 bases from J, with 15 bases between. In germline, CDR1 is LNHDA, CDR2 SQIVND (reference sequence). The CDR3 has 13 residues. For the CDR3, the DNA is TGTGCCAGTAGTATGCCGGGGTGGCGGCCAGCTTTCTTT. This sequence encodes CASSMPGWRPAFF.